The clone carrying this T cell receptor beta chain appeared a few times. The antigen is unknown. The data were obtained in a study of T cells in narcolepsy. Study-wide background: Patients with NT1 or NT2 and healthy control donors were enrolled. Study-wide points: Healthy controls reportedly lacked the autoreactive clonotypes serially found in patients' blood. No autoreactive T cell clone sequences appeared in some memory CD4+ repertoires.

CDR1 and CDR2 (germline): MNHEY, SVGAGI. J was trimmed by 5 bases and V by 6 bases; bases with no gene match: 8. The CDR3 consists of 14 residues. Here immunoSEQ multiplex PCR was the method, and the copy in TCRdb shows in-frame clones only, minus some. Among 25,000 to 35,000 clones listed, more than 65% were seen once. The chain links TRBV6-5 to TRBJ2-5, with 8 nucleotides matching TRBD1. The sequencing sample was made of memory (CD45RA-) CD4+ T cells from blood. The origin of this receptor is a human donor in good health. CDR3 in DNA: TGTGCCAGCAGGACGATGACAGGGGCTGAGACCCAGTACTTC. The encoded protein is CASRTMTGAETQYF.